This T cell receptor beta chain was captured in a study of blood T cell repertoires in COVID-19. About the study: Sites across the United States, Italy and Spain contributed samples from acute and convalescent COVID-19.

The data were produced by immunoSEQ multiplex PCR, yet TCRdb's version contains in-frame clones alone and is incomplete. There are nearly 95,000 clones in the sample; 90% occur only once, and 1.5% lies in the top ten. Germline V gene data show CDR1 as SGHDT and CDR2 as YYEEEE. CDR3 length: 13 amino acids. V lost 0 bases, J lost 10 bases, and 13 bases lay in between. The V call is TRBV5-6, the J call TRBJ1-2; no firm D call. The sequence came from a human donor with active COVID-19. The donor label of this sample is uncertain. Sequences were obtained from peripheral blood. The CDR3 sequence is CASSLGRLSVYTF. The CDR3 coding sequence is TGTGCCAGCAGCTTGGGTCGTTTGTCAGTCTACACCTTC.